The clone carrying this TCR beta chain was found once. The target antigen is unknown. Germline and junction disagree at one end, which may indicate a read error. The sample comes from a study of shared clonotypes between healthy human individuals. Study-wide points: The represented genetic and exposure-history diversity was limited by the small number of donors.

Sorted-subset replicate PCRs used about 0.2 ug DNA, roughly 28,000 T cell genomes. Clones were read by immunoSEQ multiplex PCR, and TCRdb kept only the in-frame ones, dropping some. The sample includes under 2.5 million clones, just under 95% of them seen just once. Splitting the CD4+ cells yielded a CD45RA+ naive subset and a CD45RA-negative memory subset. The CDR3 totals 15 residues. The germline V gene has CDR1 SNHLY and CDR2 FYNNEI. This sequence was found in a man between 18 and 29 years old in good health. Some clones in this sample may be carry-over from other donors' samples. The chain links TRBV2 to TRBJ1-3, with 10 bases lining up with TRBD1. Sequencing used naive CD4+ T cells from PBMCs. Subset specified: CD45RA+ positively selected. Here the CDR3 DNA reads TGTGCCAGCAGTCGACAGGGGGCGTCCGGAACCACCATATATTTT. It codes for CASSRQGASGTTIYF.